This entry lists 8 T cell receptor beta chains sequenced from one sample in a study of OX40 agonist ivuxolimab in advanced cancers. Libraries were prepared by immunoSEQ multiplex PCR; TCRdb keeps only in-frame clonotypes and omits some of them. The top ten clones hold 5.5% to 7.5% of a sample with 80,000 to 85,000 clones, more than 70% of them seen once. Here the sequenced sample was CD4+ or CD8+ T cells sorted from blood, taken in a trial of the OX40 agonist ivuxolimab. The receptors here all came from an adult with an advanced solid tumor such as melanoma, head and neck, liver or kidney cancer.

This chain connects TRBV7-2 to TRBJ2-7; a possible D gene is TRBD2 (5 bases). The germline V gene encodes CDR1 SGHTA and CDR2 FQGNSA. The germline V and J ends were trimmed by 3 bases and 3 bases, with 6 bases remaining between them. The CDR3 extends over 12 amino acids. CDR3 amino acids: CASSFTSYEQYF. The CDR3 region has the DNA TGTGCCAGCAGCTTTACTAGCTACGAGCAGTACTTC.

The V call is TRBV19, the J call TRBJ2-5; no definite D call. Germline V gene lookup returns CDR1 LNHDA and CDR2 SQIVND (reference sequence). CDR3 length: 13 amino acids. The V end was cut by 1 base, the J end by 10 bases, with 13 bases between. CDR3 bases: TGTGCCAGTAGTATAGCAGCCTCAATGGACCAGTACTTC. The encoded protein is CASSIAASMDQYF.

This clone was found a few times. V gene TRBV7-2 combines with J gene TRBJ2-1, with TRBD2 matching 9 bases. V gave up 1 base and J gave up 7 bases; unmatched junction bases: 5. Germline lookup yields CDR1 SGHTA and CDR2 FQGNSA. This CDR3 region has 15 residues. CDR3: CASSLGASGKNEQFF. In nucleotides, the CDR3 is TGTGCCAGCAGCTTAGGCGCTAGCGGGAAAAATGAGCAGTTCTTC.

Only a few counts were recorded for this clone. This sequence joins TRBV6-1 and TRBJ1-1, with TRBD1 matching over 7 bases. V gave up 7 bases and J gave up 8 bases; unmatched junction bases: 13. This CDR3 is 14 amino acids long. Germline lookup yields CDR1 MNHNS and CDR2 SASEGT. The CDR3 region is CASKRDFRDSEAFF. In nucleotides, the CDR3 is TGTGCCAGCAAAAGGGACTTCAGGGACAGCGAAGCTTTCTTT.

The chain couples TRBV25-1 to TRBJ2-5; D possibly corresponds to TRBD2 (6 bases). In germline, CDR1 is MGHDK, CDR2 SYGVNS. V lost 1 base and J 0 bases, leaving 9 bases between the germline ends. The length of the CDR3 is 15 residues. CDR3 protein: CASSEWRGNQETQYF. The CDR3 DNA sequence: TGTGCCAGCAGTGAATGGAGGGGAAACCAAGAGACCCAGTACTTC.

This chain uses TRBV5-6 with TRBJ1-4; D gene ambiguous. Trimming removed 2 bases from V and 2 bases from J, with 7 bases in between. Germline CDR1 reads SGHDT; CDR2 reads YYEEEE. The CDR3 length is 14 residues. Here the CDR3 reads CASSFRWTNEKLFF. The CDR3 region has the DNA TGTGCCAGCAGCTTTAGATGGACTAATGAAAAACTGTTTTTT.

This chain uses TRBV10-3 with TRBJ1-1, with TRBD1 matching 7 bases. Germline V lookup: CDR1 ENHRY, CDR2 SYGVKD. The CDR3 is made up of 14 amino acids. Trimming at V came to 10 bases and at J to 1 base, leaving 9 bases not matched to a gene. Here the CDR3 reads CATRQGVENTEAFF. The CDR3 bases are TGTGCCACCAGACAGGGAGTGGAGAACACTGAAGCTTTCTTT.

The V gene is TRBV4-1, the J gene TRBJ2-1, with TRBD1 identical over 7 bases. Trimming took 1 base from V and 7 from J; bases not matched to a gene: 16. The CDR3 covers 18 residues. CDR1 and CDR2 from the germline V gene are MGHRA and YSYEKL. The CDR3 DNA reads as TGCGCCAGCAGCCAAGGAGTTTCAGGGACAGCAAATGGTAATGAGCAGTTCTTC. This sequence encodes CASSQGVSGTANGNEQFF.